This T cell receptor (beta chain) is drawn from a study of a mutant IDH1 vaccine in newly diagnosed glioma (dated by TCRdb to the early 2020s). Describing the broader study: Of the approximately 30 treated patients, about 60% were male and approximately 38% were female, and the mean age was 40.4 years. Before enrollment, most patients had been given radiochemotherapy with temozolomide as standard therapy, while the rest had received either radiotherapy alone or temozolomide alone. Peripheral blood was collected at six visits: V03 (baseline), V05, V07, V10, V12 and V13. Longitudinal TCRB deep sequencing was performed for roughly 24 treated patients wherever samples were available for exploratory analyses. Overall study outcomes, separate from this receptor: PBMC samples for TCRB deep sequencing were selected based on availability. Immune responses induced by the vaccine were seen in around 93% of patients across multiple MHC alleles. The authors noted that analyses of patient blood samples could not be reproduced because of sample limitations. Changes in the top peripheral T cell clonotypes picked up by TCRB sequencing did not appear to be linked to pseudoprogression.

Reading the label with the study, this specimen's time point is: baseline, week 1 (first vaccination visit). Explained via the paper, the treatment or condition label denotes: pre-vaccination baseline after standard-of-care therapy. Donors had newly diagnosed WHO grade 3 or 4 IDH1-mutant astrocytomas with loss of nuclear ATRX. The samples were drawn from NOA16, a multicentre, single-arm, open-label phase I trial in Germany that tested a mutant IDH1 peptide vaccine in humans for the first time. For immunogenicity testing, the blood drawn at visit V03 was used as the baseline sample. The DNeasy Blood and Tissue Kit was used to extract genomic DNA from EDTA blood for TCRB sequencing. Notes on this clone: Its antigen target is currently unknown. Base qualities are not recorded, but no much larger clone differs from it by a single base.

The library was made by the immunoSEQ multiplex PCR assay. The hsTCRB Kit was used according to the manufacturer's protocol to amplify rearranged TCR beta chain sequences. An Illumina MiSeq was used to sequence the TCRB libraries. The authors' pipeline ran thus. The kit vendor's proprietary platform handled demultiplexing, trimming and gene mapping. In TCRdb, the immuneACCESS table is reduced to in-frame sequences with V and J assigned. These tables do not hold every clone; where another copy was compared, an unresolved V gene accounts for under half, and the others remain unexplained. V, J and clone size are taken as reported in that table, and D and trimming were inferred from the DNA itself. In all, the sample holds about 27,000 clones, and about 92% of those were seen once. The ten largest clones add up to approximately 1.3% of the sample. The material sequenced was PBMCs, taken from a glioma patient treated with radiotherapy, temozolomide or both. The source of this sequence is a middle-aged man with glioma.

DNA sequence: TGTGCCAGCAGTGAAGCACAGGGTATATACACTGAAGCTTTCTTT. It codes for CASSEAQGIYTEAFF. Here the chain combines TRBV2 and TRBJ1-1; TRBD1 is possibly the D segment (6 matching bases). Reading from cysteine to phenylalanine, the CDR3 counts 15 amino acids. Only the CDR3 DNA is retained, 45 bases long and in frame from the first base. The junction carries 11 bases between V and J, which are trimmed by 0 bases and 3 bases respectively. According to the germline V gene, CDR1 reads SNHLY and CDR2 reads FYNNEI.